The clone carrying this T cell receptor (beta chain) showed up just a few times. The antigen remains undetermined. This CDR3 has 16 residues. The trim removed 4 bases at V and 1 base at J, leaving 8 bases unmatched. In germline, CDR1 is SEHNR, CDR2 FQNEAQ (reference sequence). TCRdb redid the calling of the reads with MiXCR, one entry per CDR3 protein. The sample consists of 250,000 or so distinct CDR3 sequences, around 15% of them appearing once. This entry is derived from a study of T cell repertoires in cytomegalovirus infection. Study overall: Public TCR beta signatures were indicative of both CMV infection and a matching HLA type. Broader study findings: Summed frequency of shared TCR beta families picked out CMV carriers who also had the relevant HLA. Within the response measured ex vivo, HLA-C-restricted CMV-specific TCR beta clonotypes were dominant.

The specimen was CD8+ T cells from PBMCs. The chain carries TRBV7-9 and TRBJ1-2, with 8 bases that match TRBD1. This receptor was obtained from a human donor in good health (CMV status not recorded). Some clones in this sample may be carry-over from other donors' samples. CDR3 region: CASSSAQGVFNYGYTF. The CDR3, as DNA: TGTGCCAGCAGCTCAGCACAGGGGGTTTTTAACTATGGCTACACCTTC.